This is a list of T cell receptor beta chains from one sample in a study of blood T cells in healthy people across ages. TCRdb independently ran MiXCR on the 5' RACE reads; one entry per CDR3 protein. The sample holds about 1.4 million distinct CDR3 sequences; approximately 59% are singletons and the top ten take roughly 7%. Sequencing was carried out using blood. The receptor source for this set is a man aged 18 to 29 in good health. Both conserved end residues are part of each CDR3. Fields, in order: V gene, D gene, clone size, J gene, CDR3 protein, CDR3 DNA. A D gene is named only where the DNA matches it firmly. The listing skips clone size in some rows; elsewhere it reads once, few, many or a size class.

v_gene: TRBV6-2/TRBV6-3
d_gene: TRBD2
abundance: few
j_gene: TRBJ2-2
CDR3aa: CASSSGLAGGTGELFF
CDR3nt: TGTGCCAGCAGTTCCGGACTAGCGGGAGGCACCGGGGAGCTGTTTTTT

v_gene: TRBV5-6
d_gene: TRBD1
abundance: NA
j_gene: TRBJ1-1
CDR3aa: CASSLTGDKNTEAFF
CDR3nt: TGTGCCAGCAGCTTGACAGGGGACAAGAACACTGAAGCTTTCTTT

v_gene: TRBV5-1
d_gene: NA
abundance: few
j_gene: TRBJ2-7
CDR3aa: CASSLEEGYEQYF
CDR3nt: TGCGCCAGCAGCTTGGAAGAGGGATACGAGCAGTACTTC

v_gene: TRBV12-3/TRBV12-4
d_gene: NA
abundance: few
j_gene: TRBJ1-1
CDR3aa: CASSLKENTEAFF
CDR3nt: TGTGCCAGCAGTTTGAAGGAGAACACTGAAGCTTTCTTT

v_gene: TRBV15
d_gene: TRBD1
abundance: NA
j_gene: TRBJ1-2
CDR3aa: CATRDPRQGFYGYTF
CDR3nt: TGTGCCACCAGGGACCCCCGACAGGGGTTCTATGGCTACACCTTC

v_gene: TRBV4-1
d_gene: TRBD1
abundance: NA
j_gene: TRBJ2-3
CDR3aa: CASSQVDRVGADTQYF
CDR3nt: TGCGCCAGCAGCCAAGTGGACAGGGTGGGCGCAGATACGCAGTATTTT

v_gene: TRBV2
d_gene: NA
abundance: few
j_gene: TRBJ2-7
CDR3aa: CASRPPGPLSEQYF
CDR3nt: TGTGCCAGCAGGCCCCCGGGACCCCTTTCCGAGCAGTACTTC

v_gene: TRBV29-1
d_gene: TRBD1
abundance: NA
j_gene: TRBJ2-1
CDR3aa: CSVGGPGQGDNEQFF
CDR3nt: TGCAGCGTTGGAGGTCCGGGACAGGGGGACAATGAGCAGTTCTTC

v_gene: TRBV27
d_gene: TRBD2
abundance: NA
j_gene: TRBJ2-3
CDR3aa: CASSFRLAGGPSGTDTQYF
CDR3nt: TGTGCCAGCAGTTTCCGACTAGCGGGGGGACCTTCGGGCACAGATACGCAGTATTTT

v_gene: TRBV29-1
d_gene: NA
abundance: NA
j_gene: TRBJ2-7
CDR3aa: CSVDRAPGSEQYF
CDR3nt: TGCAGCGTGGACCGGGCCCCTGGGTCCGAGCAGTACTTC

v_gene: TRBV24-1
d_gene: NA
abundance: NA
j_gene: TRBJ2-5
CDR3aa: CATSDLKTGAGETQYF
CDR3nt: TGTGCCACCAGTGATTTGAAGACGGGGGCGGGGGAGACCCAGTACTTC

v_gene: TRBV5-6
d_gene: NA
abundance: NA
j_gene: TRBJ2-4
CDR3aa: CASSLAPGVGYIQYF
CDR3nt: TGTGCCAGCAGCTTGGCCCCGGGAGTGGGATACATTCAGTACTTC

v_gene: TRBV9
d_gene: NA
abundance: NA
j_gene: TRBJ1-5
CDR3aa: CASSVGLGQPRHF
CDR3nt: TGTGCCAGCAGCGTAGGTTTGGGTCAGCCCCGGCATTTT

v_gene: TRBV29-1
d_gene: NA
abundance: few
j_gene: TRBJ2-5
CDR3aa: CSGGHNQETQYF
CDR3nt: TGCAGCGGGGGACACAACCAAGAGACCCAGTACTTC

v_gene: TRBV20-1
d_gene: NA
abundance: NA
j_gene: TRBJ2-6
CDR3aa: CSASRQMLSGANVLTF
CDR3nt: TGCAGTGCTAGTCGCCAGATGTTGTCTGGGGCCAACGTCCTGACTTTC

v_gene: TRBV11-2
d_gene: TRBD2
abundance: NA
j_gene: TRBJ2-1
CDR3aa: CASSGLAGWGKQFF
CDR3nt: TGTGCCAGCAGCGGACTAGCGGGGTGGGGCAAGCAGTTCTTC

v_gene: TRBV2
d_gene: TRBD1
abundance: NA
j_gene: TRBJ1-1
CDR3aa: CASSPRKGGNTEAFF
CDR3nt: TGTGCCAGCAGTCCTCGGAAAGGGGGCAACACTGAAGCTTTCTTT

v_gene: TRBV12-3/TRBV12-4
d_gene: NA
abundance: few
j_gene: TRBJ2-3
CDR3aa: CASSWHPRDTQYF
CDR3nt: TGTGCCAGCAGTTGGCACCCGAGGGATACGCAGTATTTT

v_gene: TRBV7-9
d_gene: TRBD1
abundance: few
j_gene: TRBJ1-2
CDR3aa: CASSSPGTGYGYTF
CDR3nt: TGTGCCAGCAGCTCCCCCGGGACAGGCTATGGCTACACCTTC

v_gene: TRBV4-2
d_gene: NA
abundance: NA
j_gene: TRBJ1-6
CDR3aa: CASSQEGHQSGYNSPLHF
CDR3nt: TGTGCCAGCAGCCAAGAGGGCCATCAATCGGGCTATAATTCACCCCTCCACTTT

v_gene: TRBV6-6
d_gene: TRBD1
abundance: few
j_gene: TRBJ2-5
CDR3aa: CASRNTGEETQYF
CDR3nt: TGTGCCAGCAGAAATACAGGGGAAGAGACCCAGTACTTC

v_gene: TRBV7-2
d_gene: NA
abundance: NA
j_gene: TRBJ1-5
CDR3aa: CAGSLGGGGGNQPQHF
CDR3nt: TGTGCCGGCAGCTTAGGGGGGGGCGGAGGCAATCAGCCCCAGCATTTT

v_gene: TRBV15
d_gene: TRBD2
abundance: NA
j_gene: TRBJ2-1
CDR3aa: CATSRTPGGGDYNEQFF
CDR3nt: TGTGCCACCAGCAGAACCCCCGGCGGGGGGGATTACAATGAGCAGTTCTTC

v_gene: TRBV6-2/TRBV6-3
d_gene: NA
abundance: NA
j_gene: TRBJ2-7
CDR3aa: CASSHTPGTYPYEQYF
CDR3nt: TGTGCCAGCAGCCACACCCCCGGGACATATCCCTACGAGCAGTACTTC

v_gene: TRBV4-1
d_gene: TRBD1
abundance: NA
j_gene: TRBJ1-6
CDR3aa: CASSQTGTGGSYNSPLHF
CDR3nt: TGCGCCAGCAGCCAAACTGGGACAGGGGGCTCCTATAATTCACCCCTCCACTTT

v_gene: TRBV7-9
d_gene: NA
abundance: NA
j_gene: TRBJ2-5
CDR3aa: CASNPTSQETQYF
CDR3nt: TGTGCCAGCAACCCGACAAGCCAAGAGACCCAGTACTTC

v_gene: TRBV29-1
d_gene: NA
abundance: NA
j_gene: TRBJ2-3
CDR3aa: CSGDGAQLDTQYF
CDR3nt: TGCAGCGGGGATGGTGCCCAACTGGATACGCAGTATTTT

v_gene: TRBV5-1
d_gene: NA
abundance: NA
j_gene: TRBJ2-7
CDR3aa: CASSLRGVEVYEQYF
CDR3nt: TGCGCCAGCAGCCTGAGAGGGGTCGAAGTCTACGAGCAGTACTTC

v_gene: TRBV2
d_gene: TRBD2
abundance: NA
j_gene: TRBJ2-1
CDR3aa: CASSARTSGSHEQFF
CDR3nt: TGTGCCAGCAGCGCCCGGACTAGCGGGAGCCATGAGCAGTTCTTC

v_gene: TRBV12-3/TRBV12-4
d_gene: NA
abundance: NA
j_gene: TRBJ2-5
CDR3aa: CASSLAFAGVGETQYF
CDR3nt: TGTGCCAGCAGTTTAGCCTTTGCAGGGGTAGGAGAGACCCAGTACTTC

v_gene: TRBV13
d_gene: NA
abundance: NA
j_gene: TRBJ1-2
CDR3aa: CASSSSVRVRNLYGYTF
CDR3nt: TGTGCCAGCAGCTCCTCCGTACGGGTCAGGAACCTTTATGGCTACACCTTC

v_gene: TRBV5-1
d_gene: NA
abundance: NA
j_gene: TRBJ2-7
CDR3aa: CASSPGLRKYEQYF
CDR3nt: TGCGCCAGCAGCCCCGGGTTGAGGAAATACGAGCAGTACTTC

v_gene: TRBV6-5
d_gene: NA
abundance: NA
j_gene: TRBJ2-1
CDR3aa: CASTPSSSRLWNEQFF
CDR3nt: TGTGCCAGCACCCCTTCAAGCTCGCGACTCTGGAATGAGCAGTTCTTC

v_gene: TRBV6-1
d_gene: NA
abundance: NA
j_gene: TRBJ2-5
CDR3aa: CASSEGTEQETQYF
CDR3nt: TGTGCCAGCAGTGAGGGGACTGAACAAGAGACCCAGTACTTC

v_gene: TRBV29-1
d_gene: TRBD2
abundance: NA
j_gene: TRBJ2-3
CDR3aa: CSSARTSGEAYTDTQYF
CDR3nt: TGCAGCTCTGCCAGGACTAGCGGGGAAGCCTACACAGATACGCAGTATTTT

v_gene: TRBV13
d_gene: NA
abundance: NA
j_gene: TRBJ2-5
CDR3aa: CASSLRTEGTQYF
CDR3nt: TGTGCCAGCAGCCTACGGACAGAAGGGACCCAGTACTTC

v_gene: TRBV13
d_gene: TRBD2
abundance: few
j_gene: TRBJ2-5
CDR3aa: CASSDRLAGGRETQYF
CDR3nt: TGTGCCAGCAGCGACAGACTAGCGGGGGGAAGGGAGACCCAGTACTTC

v_gene: TRBV4-1
d_gene: NA
abundance: few
j_gene: TRBJ2-7
CDR3aa: CASSWRDSPYEQYF
CDR3nt: TGCGCCAGCAGCTGGCGGGACAGTCCCTACGAGCAGTACTTC

v_gene: TRBV29-1
d_gene: TRBD1
abundance: NA
j_gene: TRBJ2-6
CDR3aa: CSVELSSGTAEDVLTF
CDR3nt: TGCAGCGTTGAACTTTCCTCAGGGACAGCTGAGGACGTCCTGACTTTC

v_gene: TRBV4-1
d_gene: NA
abundance: NA
j_gene: TRBJ1-6
CDR3aa: CASSQDQAGNSPLHF
CDR3nt: TGCGCCAGCAGCCAAGATCAGGCAGGGAATTCACCCCTCCACTTT

v_gene: TRBV4-1
d_gene: NA
abundance: few
j_gene: TRBJ2-3
CDR3aa: CASSQVAEWRDTQYF
CDR3nt: TGCGCCAGCAGCCAAGTCGCCGAGTGGAGGGATACGCAGTATTTT

v_gene: TRBV6-6
d_gene: NA
abundance: NA
j_gene: TRBJ2-7
CDR3aa: CASSYSYRSLTYEQYF
CDR3nt: TGTGCCAGCAGTTACTCCTACAGATCACTAACCTACGAGCAGTACTTC

v_gene: TRBV24-1
d_gene: NA
abundance: NA
j_gene: TRBJ2-7
CDR3aa: CATSVAFSYEQYF
CDR3nt: TGTGCCACCAGTGTCGCCTTTTCCTACGAGCAGTACTTC

v_gene: TRBV11-2
d_gene: NA
abundance: NA
j_gene: TRBJ1-2
CDR3aa: CASSSRGGYYGYTF
CDR3nt: TGTGCCAGCAGCTCTAGGGGGGGTTACTATGGCTACACCTTC

v_gene: TRBV20-1
d_gene: NA
abundance: NA
j_gene: TRBJ2-1
CDR3aa: CSASPGAGIGEQFF
CDR3nt: TGCAGTGCTAGTCCCGGAGCAGGGATCGGTGAGCAGTTCTTC

v_gene: TRBV20-1
d_gene: TRBD2
abundance: NA
j_gene: TRBJ2-3
CDR3aa: CSASGSSGSIYTQYF
CDR3nt: TGCAGTGCTAGTGGGTCTAGCGGGAGTATCTATACGCAGTATTTT

v_gene: TRBV25-1
d_gene: TRBD2
abundance: NA
j_gene: TRBJ2-5
CDR3aa: CASSEARGGREETQYF
CDR3nt: TGTGCCAGCAGTGAGGCAAGGGGCGGGAGAGAGGAGACCCAGTACTTC

v_gene: TRBV14
d_gene: NA
abundance: few
j_gene: TRBJ2-7
CDR3aa: CASSQAVTGRYEQYF
CDR3nt: TGTGCCAGCAGCCAAGCGGTGACGGGACGCTACGAGCAGTACTTC

v_gene: TRBV7-2
d_gene: NA
abundance: many
j_gene: TRBJ2-7
CDR3aa: CASSLVLYEQYF
CDR3nt: TGTGCCAGCAGCTTAGTACTCTACGAGCAGTACTTC

v_gene: TRBV15
d_gene: NA
abundance: NA
j_gene: TRBJ2-7
CDR3aa: CATSRGGGVHNEQYF
CDR3nt: TGTGCCACCAGCAGAGGGGGGGGCGTCCACAATGAGCAGTACTTC

v_gene: TRBV18
d_gene: TRBD1
abundance: few
j_gene: TRBJ2-7
CDR3aa: CASSPRQGSVYEQYF
CDR3nt: TGTGCCAGCTCACCGCGACAGGGTAGTGTCTACGAGCAGTACTTC

v_gene: TRBV25-1
d_gene: TRBD1
abundance: NA
j_gene: TRBJ2-7
CDR3aa: CASSESRTGCEQYF
CDR3nt: TGTGCCAGCAGTGAATCCAGGACAGGGTGCGAGCAGTACTTC

v_gene: TRBV12-3/TRBV12-4
d_gene: NA
abundance: NA
j_gene: TRBJ2-2
CDR3aa: CASSFPANTGELFF
CDR3nt: TGTGCCAGCAGTTTCCCCGCGAACACCGGGGAGCTGTTTTTT

v_gene: TRBV20-1
d_gene: TRBD2
abundance: few
j_gene: TRBJ2-3
CDR3aa: CSARDLYQREGPDTQYF
CDR3nt: TGCAGTGCTAGAGATCTTTATCAGCGGGAGGGCCCGGATACGCAGTATTTT

v_gene: TRBV7-9
d_gene: NA
abundance: NA
j_gene: TRBJ2-1
CDR3aa: CASTGLIDNEQFF
CDR3nt: TGTGCCAGCACTGGGTTGATAGACAATGAGCAGTTCTTC

v_gene: TRBV27
d_gene: NA
abundance: NA
j_gene: TRBJ1-2
CDR3aa: CVSSSTGTFTF
CDR3nt: TGTGTCAGCAGTTCCACGGGGACGTTCACCTTC

v_gene: TRBV5-1
d_gene: NA
abundance: NA
j_gene: TRBJ2-3
CDR3aa: CASSPWGSDTQYF
CDR3nt: TGCGCCAGCAGCCCATGGGGTTCAGATACGCAGTATTTT

v_gene: TRBV7-9
d_gene: TRBD1
abundance: NA
j_gene: TRBJ1-1
CDR3aa: CASSSLLAGTGVWAFF
CDR3nt: TGTGCCAGCAGCTCCCTACTAGCCGGGACAGGGGTATGGGCTTTCTTT

v_gene: TRBV6-2/TRBV6-3
d_gene: NA
abundance: NA
j_gene: TRBJ2-1
CDR3aa: CASSSDVSSYNEQFF
CDR3nt: TGTGCCAGCAGTTCCGACGTGAGCTCCTACAATGAGCAGTTCTTC